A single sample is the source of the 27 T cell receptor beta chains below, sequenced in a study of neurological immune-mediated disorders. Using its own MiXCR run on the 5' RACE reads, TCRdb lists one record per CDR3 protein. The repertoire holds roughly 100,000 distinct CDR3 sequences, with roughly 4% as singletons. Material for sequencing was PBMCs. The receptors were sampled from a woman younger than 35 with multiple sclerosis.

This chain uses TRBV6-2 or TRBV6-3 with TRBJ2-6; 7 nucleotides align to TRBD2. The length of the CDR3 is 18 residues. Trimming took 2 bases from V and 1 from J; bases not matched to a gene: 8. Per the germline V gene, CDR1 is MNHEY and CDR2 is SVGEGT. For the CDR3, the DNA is TGTGCCAGCAGTTACCGCCCGGACGGGGGGTCTGGGGCCAACGTCCTGACTTTC. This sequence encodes CASSYRPDGGSGANVLTF.

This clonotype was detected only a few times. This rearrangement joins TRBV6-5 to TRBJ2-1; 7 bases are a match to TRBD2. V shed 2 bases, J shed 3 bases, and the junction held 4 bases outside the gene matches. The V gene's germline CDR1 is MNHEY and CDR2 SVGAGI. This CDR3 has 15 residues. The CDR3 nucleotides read TGTGCCAGCAGTTACGAAGCGGGATACTACAATGAGCAGTTCTTC. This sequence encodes CASSYEAGYYNEQFF.

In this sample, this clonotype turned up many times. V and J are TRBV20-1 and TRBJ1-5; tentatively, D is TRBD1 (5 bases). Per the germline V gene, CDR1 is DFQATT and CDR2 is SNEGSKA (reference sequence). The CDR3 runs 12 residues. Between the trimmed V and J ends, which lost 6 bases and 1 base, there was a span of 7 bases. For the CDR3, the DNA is TGCAGTGCACAGGAGAGCAATCAGCCCCAGCATTTT. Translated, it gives CSAQESNQPQHF.

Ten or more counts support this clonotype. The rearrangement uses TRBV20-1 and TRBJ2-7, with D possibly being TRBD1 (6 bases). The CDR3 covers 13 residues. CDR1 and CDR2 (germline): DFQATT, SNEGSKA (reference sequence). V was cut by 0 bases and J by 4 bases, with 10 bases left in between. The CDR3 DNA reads TGCAGTGCTAGAGACTCCAGGGGTTACGAGCAGTACTTC. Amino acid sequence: CSARDSRGYEQYF.

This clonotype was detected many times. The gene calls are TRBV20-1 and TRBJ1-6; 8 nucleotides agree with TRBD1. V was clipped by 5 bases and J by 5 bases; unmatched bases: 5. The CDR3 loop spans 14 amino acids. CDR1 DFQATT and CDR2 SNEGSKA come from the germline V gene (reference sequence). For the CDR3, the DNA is TGCAGTGCTCAGGGGGGACAGGATAATTCACCCCTCCACTTT. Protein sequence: CSAQGGQDNSPLHF.

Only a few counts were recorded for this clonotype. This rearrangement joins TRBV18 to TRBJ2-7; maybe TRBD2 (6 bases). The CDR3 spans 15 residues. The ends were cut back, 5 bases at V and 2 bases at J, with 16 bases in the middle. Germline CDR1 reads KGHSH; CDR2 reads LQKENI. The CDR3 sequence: CASSGPGTGTYEQYF. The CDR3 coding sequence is TGTGCCAGCTCAGGACCCGGGACTGGGACCTACGAGCAGTACTTC.

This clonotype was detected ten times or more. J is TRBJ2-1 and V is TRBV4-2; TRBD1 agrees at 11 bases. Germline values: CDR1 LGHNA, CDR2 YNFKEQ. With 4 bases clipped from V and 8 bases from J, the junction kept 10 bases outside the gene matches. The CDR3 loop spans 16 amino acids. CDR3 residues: CASSLGLGQGGDEQFF. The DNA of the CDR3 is TGTGCCAGCAGCCTAGGATTGGGACAGGGGGGGGATGAGCAGTTCTTC.

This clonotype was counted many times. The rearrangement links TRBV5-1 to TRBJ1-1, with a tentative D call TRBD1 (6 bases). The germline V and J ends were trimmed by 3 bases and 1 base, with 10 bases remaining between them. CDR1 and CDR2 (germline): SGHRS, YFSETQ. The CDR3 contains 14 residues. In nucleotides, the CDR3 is TGCGCCAGCAGCTCCCGGACAGCGAACACTGAAGCTTTCTTT. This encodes CASSSRTANTEAFF. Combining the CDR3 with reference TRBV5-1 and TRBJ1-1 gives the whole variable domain KAGVTQTPRYLIKTRGQQVTLSCSPISGHRSVSWYQQTPGQGLQFLFEYFSETQRNKGNFPGRFSGRQFSNSRSEMNVSTLELGDSALYLCASSSRTANTEAFFGQGTRLTVV.

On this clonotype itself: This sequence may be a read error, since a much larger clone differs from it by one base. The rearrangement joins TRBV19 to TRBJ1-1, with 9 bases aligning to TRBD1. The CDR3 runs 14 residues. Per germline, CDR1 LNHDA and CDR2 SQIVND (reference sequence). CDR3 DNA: TGTGCCAATAGTAGGGACAGGGCATTTACTGAAGCTTTCTTT. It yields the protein CANSRDRAFTEAFF.

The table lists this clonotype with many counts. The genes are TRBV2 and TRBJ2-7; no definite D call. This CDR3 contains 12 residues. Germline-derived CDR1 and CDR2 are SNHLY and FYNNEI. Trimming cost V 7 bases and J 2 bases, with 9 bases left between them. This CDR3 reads CASNPPPYEQYF. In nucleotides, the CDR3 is TGTGCCAGCAACCCCCCCCCCTACGAGCAGTACTTC.

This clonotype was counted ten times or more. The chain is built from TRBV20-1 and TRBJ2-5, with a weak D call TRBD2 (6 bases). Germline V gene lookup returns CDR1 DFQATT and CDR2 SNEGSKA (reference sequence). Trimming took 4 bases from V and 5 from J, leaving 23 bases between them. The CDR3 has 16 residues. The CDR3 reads CSATVPGGTVQETQYF. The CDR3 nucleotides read TGCAGTGCTACCGTTCCCGGCGGGACGGTACAGGAGACCCAGTACTTC.

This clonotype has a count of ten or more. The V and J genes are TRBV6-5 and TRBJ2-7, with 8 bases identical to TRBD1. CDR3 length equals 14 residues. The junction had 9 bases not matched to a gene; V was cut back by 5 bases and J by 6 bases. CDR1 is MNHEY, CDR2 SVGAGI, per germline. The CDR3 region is CASSRGQGGGEQYF. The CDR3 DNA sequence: TGTGCCAGCAGTAGAGGACAGGGCGGAGGCGAGCAGTACTTC.

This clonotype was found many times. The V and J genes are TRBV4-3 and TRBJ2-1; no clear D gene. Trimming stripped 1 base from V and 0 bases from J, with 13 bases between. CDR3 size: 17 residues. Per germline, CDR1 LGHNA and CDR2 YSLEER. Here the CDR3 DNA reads TGCGCCAGCAGCCAAGTAAACTATATAGGCTCCTACAATGAGCAGTTCTTC. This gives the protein CASSQVNYIGSYNEQFF.

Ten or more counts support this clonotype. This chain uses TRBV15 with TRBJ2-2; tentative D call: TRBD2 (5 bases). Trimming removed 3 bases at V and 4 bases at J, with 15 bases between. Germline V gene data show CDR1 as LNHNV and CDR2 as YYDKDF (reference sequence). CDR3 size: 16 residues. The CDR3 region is CATSRSAGVPTGELFF. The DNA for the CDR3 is TGTGCCACCAGCAGGAGCGCGGGTGTCCCCACCGGGGAGCTGTTTTTT.

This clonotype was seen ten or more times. This CDR3 is CASSPGLAGVGDEQFF. The CDR3 region has the DNA TGTGCCAGCAGTCCGGGACTAGCGGGGGTGGGGGATGAGCAGTTCTTC. This chain uses TRBV12-3 or TRBV12-4 with TRBJ2-1; 14 bases align to TRBD2. V lost 5 bases, J lost 8 bases, and 8 bases stayed unmatched. This CDR3 contains 16 residues.

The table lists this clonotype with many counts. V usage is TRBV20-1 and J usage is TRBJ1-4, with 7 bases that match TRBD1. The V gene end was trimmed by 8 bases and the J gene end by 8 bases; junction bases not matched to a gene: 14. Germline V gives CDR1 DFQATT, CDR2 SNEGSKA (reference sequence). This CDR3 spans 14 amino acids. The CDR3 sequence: CSTKGPPGGEKLFF. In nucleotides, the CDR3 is TGCAGTACAAAGGGTCCCCCAGGGGGGGAAAAACTGTTTTTT.

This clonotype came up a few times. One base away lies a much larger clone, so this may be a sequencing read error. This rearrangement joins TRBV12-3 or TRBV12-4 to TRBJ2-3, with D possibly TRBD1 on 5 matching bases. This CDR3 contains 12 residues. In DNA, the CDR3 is TGTGCCAGCAGCCGTAGCACAGGTACGCAGTATTTT. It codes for CASSRSTGTQYF.

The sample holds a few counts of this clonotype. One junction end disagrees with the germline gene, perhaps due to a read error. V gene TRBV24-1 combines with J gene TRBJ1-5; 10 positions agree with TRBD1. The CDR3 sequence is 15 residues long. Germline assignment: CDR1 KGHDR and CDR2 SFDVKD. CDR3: CATSDVGQGNQHQHF. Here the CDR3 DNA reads TGTGCCACCAGTGATGTGGGACAGGGGAATCAGCACCAGCATTTT.

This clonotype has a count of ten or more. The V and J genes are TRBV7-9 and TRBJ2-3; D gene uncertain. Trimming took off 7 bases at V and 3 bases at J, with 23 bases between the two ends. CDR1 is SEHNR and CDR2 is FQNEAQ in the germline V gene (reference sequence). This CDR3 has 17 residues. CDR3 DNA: TGTGCCAGCACCCCCGGTGGCGGTTCCCCATCGACAGATACGCAGTATTTT. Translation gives CASTPGGGSPSTDTQYF. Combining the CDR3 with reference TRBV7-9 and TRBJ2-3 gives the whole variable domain DTGVSQNPRHKITKRGQNVTFRCDPISEHNRLYWYRQTLGQGPEFLTYFQNEAQLEKSRLLSDRFSAERPKGSFSTLEIQRTEQGDSAMYLCASTPGGGSPSTDTQYFGPGTRLTVL.

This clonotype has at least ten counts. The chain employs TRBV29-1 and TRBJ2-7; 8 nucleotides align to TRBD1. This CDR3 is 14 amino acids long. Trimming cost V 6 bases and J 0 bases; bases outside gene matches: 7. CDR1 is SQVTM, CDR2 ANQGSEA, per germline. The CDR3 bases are TGCAGCGTCGTAGACAGGGGTCTCTCCTACGAGCAGTACTTC. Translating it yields CSVVDRGLSYEQYF.

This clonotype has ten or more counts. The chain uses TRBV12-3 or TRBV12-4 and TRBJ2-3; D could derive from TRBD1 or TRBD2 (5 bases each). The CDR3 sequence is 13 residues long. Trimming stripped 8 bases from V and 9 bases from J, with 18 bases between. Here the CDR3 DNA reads TGTGCCAGCGCCGACGGACGAGGGGACACGCAGTATTTT. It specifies CASADGRGDTQYF.

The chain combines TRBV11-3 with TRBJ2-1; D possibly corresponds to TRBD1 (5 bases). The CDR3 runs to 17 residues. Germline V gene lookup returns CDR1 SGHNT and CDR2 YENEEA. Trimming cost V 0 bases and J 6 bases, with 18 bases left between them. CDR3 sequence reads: CASSLDMAPGAGNEQFF. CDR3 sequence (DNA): TGTGCCAGCAGCTTAGATATGGCTCCTGGGGCCGGCAATGAGCAGTTCTTC.

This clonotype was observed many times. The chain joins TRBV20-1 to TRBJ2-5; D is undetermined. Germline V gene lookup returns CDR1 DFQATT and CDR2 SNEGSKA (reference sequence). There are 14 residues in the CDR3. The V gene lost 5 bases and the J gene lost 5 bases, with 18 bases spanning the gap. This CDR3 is CSAFPPEFGETQYF. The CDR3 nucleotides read TGCAGTGCTTTCCCCCCTGAGTTTGGGGAGACCCAGTACTTC.

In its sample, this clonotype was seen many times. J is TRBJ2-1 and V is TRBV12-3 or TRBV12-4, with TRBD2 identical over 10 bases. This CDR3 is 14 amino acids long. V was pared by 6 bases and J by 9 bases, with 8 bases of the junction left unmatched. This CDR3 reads CASRESGGAVEQFF. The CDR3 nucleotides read TGTGCCAGCAGGGAAAGCGGGGGGGCTGTTGAGCAGTTCTTC.

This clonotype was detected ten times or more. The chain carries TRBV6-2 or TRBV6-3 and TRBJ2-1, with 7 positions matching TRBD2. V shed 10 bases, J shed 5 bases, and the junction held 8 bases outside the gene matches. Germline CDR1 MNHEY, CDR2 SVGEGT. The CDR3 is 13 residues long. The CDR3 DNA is TGTGCCACAAGGAGCCTAGCGGACAATGAGCAGTTCTTC. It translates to CATRSLADNEQFF.

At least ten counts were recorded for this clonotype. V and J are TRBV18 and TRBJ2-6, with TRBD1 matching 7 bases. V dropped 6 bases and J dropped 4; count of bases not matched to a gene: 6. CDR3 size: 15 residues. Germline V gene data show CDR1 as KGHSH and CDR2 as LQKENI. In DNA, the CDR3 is TGTGCCAGCTCCCCTGACAGGGCGGGGGCCAACGTCCTGACTTTC. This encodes CASSPDRAGANVLTF.

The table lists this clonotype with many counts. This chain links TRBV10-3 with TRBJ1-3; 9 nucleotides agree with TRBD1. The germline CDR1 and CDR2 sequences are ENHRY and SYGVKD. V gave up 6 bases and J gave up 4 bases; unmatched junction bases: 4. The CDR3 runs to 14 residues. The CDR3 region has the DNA TGTGCCATCAGCCAGGGACAGGGAGGAAACACCATATATTTT. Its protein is CAISQGQGGNTIYF.